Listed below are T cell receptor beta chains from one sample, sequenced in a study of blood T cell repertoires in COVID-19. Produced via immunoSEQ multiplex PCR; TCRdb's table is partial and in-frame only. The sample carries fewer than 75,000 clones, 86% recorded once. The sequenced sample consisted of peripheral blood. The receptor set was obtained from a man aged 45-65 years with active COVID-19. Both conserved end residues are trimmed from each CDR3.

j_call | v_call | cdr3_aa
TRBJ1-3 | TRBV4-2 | ASSRSQGTVSGNTIY
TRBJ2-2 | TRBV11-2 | ASSRGGELF
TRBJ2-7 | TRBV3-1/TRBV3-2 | ASSQRALGRSSYEQY
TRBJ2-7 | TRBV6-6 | ASRTGTGYEQY
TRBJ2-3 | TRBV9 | ASSVGGTYTDTQY
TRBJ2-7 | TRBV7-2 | ASSLGRAGGRYEQY
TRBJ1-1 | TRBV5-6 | ASSFMRMNTEAF
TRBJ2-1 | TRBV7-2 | ASSLGGAGGYNEQF
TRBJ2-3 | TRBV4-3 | ASSQTSGAPRSTDTQY
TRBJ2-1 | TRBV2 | ASSPTSGGAGEQF
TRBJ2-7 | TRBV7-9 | ASSEGGQGYEQY
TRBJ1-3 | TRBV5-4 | ASSSVGNTIY
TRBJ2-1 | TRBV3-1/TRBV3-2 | ASSQESADRVTYNEQF
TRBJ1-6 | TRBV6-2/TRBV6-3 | ASSYSGGAGFSPLH
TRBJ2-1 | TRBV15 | ATSSRRREQF
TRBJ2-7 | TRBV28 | ASSPSSSGSYEQY
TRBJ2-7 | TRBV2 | ASRPGQGYYEQY
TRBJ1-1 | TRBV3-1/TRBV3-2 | ASSQVSTEAF
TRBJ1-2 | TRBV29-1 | SGRGMNGYT
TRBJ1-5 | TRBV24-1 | ATSDPRQGVTEPQH
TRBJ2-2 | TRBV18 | ASSPTGNTGELF
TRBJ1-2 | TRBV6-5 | ASVPRQGAPYGYT
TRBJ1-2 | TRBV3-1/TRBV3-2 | ASSQDKGGSSYGYT
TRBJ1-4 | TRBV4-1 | ASSQSPGFQEKLF
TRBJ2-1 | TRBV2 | ASSQGLAGGHEQF
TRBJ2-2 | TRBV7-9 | ASTETGDTGELF
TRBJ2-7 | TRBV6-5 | ASSYGVRMSYEQY
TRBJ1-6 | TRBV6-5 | ATTRTGGSDSPLH
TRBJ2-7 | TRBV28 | ASSSPGVGRWVYEQY
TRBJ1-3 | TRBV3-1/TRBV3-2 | ASSHWTSSDPGNTIY
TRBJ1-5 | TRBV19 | ASSLAPKPQH
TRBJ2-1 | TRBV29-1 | SVERGRAGNEQF
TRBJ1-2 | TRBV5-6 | ASRDRDRVFWGYT
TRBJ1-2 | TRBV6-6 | ASNSWDRGGYT
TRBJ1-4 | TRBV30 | AWRNGQGASEKLF
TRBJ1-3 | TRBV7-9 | ASTPGQGNTIY
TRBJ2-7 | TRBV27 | ASSSRDNSYEQY
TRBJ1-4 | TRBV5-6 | ASSAAGGAGEKLF
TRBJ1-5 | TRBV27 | ASSPRGQINQPQH
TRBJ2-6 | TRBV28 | ASSLGQPDVLT
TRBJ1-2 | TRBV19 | ASSHVSSYGYT
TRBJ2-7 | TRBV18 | ASSPTRGQGAYEQY
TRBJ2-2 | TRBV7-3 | ASSFGGRATGELF
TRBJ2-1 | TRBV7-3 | ASSLETGDARRGLF
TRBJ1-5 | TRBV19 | ASSLQGNGQPQH
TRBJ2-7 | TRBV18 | ASSRELGGPEQY
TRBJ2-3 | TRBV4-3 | ASSQEIGQRVPPDTQY
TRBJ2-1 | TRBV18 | AGGKESNEQF
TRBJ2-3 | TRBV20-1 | SGGGDNTQY
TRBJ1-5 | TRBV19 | ASSIGQTSNQPQH
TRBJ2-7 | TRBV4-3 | ASSQESQGWYEQY
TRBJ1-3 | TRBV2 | ASSPRGVAGNTIY
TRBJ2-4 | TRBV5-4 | ASATGGPLNLAKNIQY
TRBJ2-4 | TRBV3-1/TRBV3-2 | ASSQGGLFIQY
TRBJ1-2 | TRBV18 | ASSPLQGEGYT
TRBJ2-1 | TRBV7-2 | ASSTGGRGYNEQF
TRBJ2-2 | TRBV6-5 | ASHGQTNTGELF
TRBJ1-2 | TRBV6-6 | ASNKPGQGTYGYT